These 22 T cell receptor beta chains share one sample of origin, sequenced in a study of blood T cell repertoires in COVID-19. Here immunoSEQ multiplex PCR was the method, and the copy in TCRdb shows in-frame clones only, minus some. This table holds tens of thousands of clones, approximately 85% found once. Sequencing was done on a sample of peripheral blood. Receptors originate from a man aged 80 or over with acute or convalescent COVID-19.

V usage is TRBV19 and J usage is TRBJ1-2; the match to TRBD1 covers 7 bases. Germline V gives CDR1 LNHDA, CDR2 SQIVND (reference sequence). Trimming cost V 5 bases and J 3 bases; bases outside gene matches: 3. This CDR3 contains 13 residues. As DNA, the CDR3 is TGTGCCAGTAGTCCAGGGACAGACTATGGCTACACCTTC. Amino acid sequence: CASSPGTDYGYTF.

The rearrangement links TRBV5-1 to TRBJ2-5; TRBD2 is a possible D gene (7 bases). The germline V gene has CDR1 SGHRS and CDR2 YFSETQ. The CDR3 has 18 residues. Trimming removed 0 bases at V and 2 bases at J, with 20 bases between. The CDR3 DNA reads as TGCGCCAGCAGCTTGGTCGCAGGGGAGGGTGAGGGGCAAGAGACCCAGTACTTC. Translating gives CASSLVAGEGEGQETQYF.

This clone has just one count. The V call is TRBV6-1, the J call TRBJ1-1; tentative D call: TRBD1 (5 bases). V lost 0 bases to trimming and J lost 2 bases, with 10 bases between them. The CDR3 length is 15 residues. CDR1 and CDR2 (germline): MNHNS, SASEGT. CDR3 sequence (DNA): TGTGCCAGCAGTGAAGCGTGGCAGGGAAACACTGAAGCTTTCTTT. It specifies CASSEAWQGNTEAFF.

Only a few counts were recorded for this clone. The chain recombines TRBV19 with TRBJ2-7, with TRBD1 matching over 8 bases. This CDR3 has 15 residues. The trim removed 1 base at V and 0 bases at J, leaving 2 bases unmatched. The V gene's germline CDR1 is LNHDA and CDR2 SQIVND (reference sequence). The CDR3, as DNA: TGTGCCAGTAGTATAGCCGGACAGGGCTCCTACGAGCAGTACTTC. Translated: CASSIAGQGSYEQYF. Filled out from reference TRBV19 and TRBJ2-7, the complete variable domain reads DGGITQSPKYLFRKEGQNVTLSCEQNLNHDAMYWYRQDPGQGLRLIYYSQIVNDFQKGDIAEGYSVSREKKESFPLTVTSAQKNPTAFYLCASSIAGQGSYEQYFGPGTRLTVT.

The V gene is TRBV7-8, the J gene TRBJ2-2, with D uncertain. Germline lookup yields CDR1 SGHVS and CDR2 FQNEAQ. The CDR3 runs to 14 residues. The germline V and J ends were trimmed by 4 bases and 4 bases, with 10 bases remaining between them. The CDR3 region is CASSSAQVTGELFF. The DNA of the CDR3 is TGTGCCAGCAGCTCGGCCCAGGTCACCGGGGAGCTGTTTTTT.

The chain uses TRBV21-1 and TRBJ1-5. TRBV21-1 is a recognized pseudogene. The CDR3 is 16 amino acids. This chain's CDR3 is CASSIGEGGGNQPQHF. As DNA, the CDR3 is TGTGCCAGCAGCATAGGGGAGGGGGGAGGCAATCAGCCCCAGCATTTT.

The CDR3 DNA is TGCAGCGTTGAAGATCTCGCTAGAACAGATACGCAGTATTTT. Its translation: CSVEDLARTDTQYF. The chain combines TRBV29-1 with TRBJ2-3, with D uncertain. V lost 0 bases and J 3 bases, leaving 10 bases between the germline ends. The CDR3 runs 14 residues. Germline CDR1 SQVTM, CDR2 ANQGSEA.

The chain employs TRBV6-5 and TRBJ1-6; unclear D gene. CDR1 and CDR2 (germline): MNHEY, SVGAGI. The ends were cut back, 0 bases at V and 9 bases at J, with 15 bases in the middle. This CDR3 contains 16 residues. DNA for the CDR3: TGTGCCAGCAGTTACTCGCATTGGCCGGGAGGTTCACCCCTCCACTTT. This translates into CASSYSHWPGGSPLHF.

This rearrangement joins TRBV5-6 to TRBJ1-1; TRBD1 matches 7 bases. This CDR3 is built from 15 residues. In germline, CDR1 is SGHDT, CDR2 YYEEEE. Trimming cost V 0 bases and J 1 base; bases outside gene matches: 3. The CDR3 sequence: CASSLVDRWNTEAFF. As DNA, the CDR3 is TGTGCCAGCAGCTTGGTGGACAGGTGGAACACTGAAGCTTTCTTT.

V gene TRBV5-5 combines with J gene TRBJ1-1; 8 nucleotides match TRBD1. The CDR3 consists of 16 residues. From germline, CDR1 is SGHKS and CDR2 YYEKEE (reference sequence). The trim removed 0 bases at V and 4 bases at J, leaving 8 bases unmatched. In DNA, the CDR3 is TGTGCCAGCAGCTTGGGTGCGGGACAGGCTCTCACTGAAGCTTTCTTT. The encoded protein is CASSLGAGQALTEAFF.

The rearrangement links TRBV6-4 to TRBJ2-2, with no clear D. Trimming shortened V by 3 bases and J by 1 base, and 12 bases separated the two germline ends. The CDR3 has 16 amino acids. Germline-derived CDR1 and CDR2 are MRHNA and SNTAGT. CDR3 sequence reads: CASSDRATLNTGELFF. CDR3 nucleotides: TGTGCCAGCAGTGATAGAGCAACCCTGAACACCGGGGAGCTGTTTTTT.

This clone has more than one count but fewer than ten. The V gene is TRBV6-5, the J gene TRBJ2-7; D might be TRBD1 (6 bases). The V end was cut by 8 bases, the J end by 3 bases, with 8 bases between. The CDR3 is 11 amino acids. Germline loops: CDR1 MNHEY, CDR2 SVGAGI. CDR3 in amino acids: CASVQGYEQYF. Written as DNA, the CDR3 is TGTGCCAGCGTACAGGGCTACGAGCAGTACTTC.

V gene TRBV4-2 combines with J gene TRBJ1-6; 9 bases match TRBD1. CDR1 and CDR2 (germline): LGHNA, YNFKEQ. CDR3 size: 14 residues. J was trimmed by 7 bases and V by 4 bases; bases with no gene match: 2. Here the CDR3 reads CASSRDRVNSPLHF. CDR3 nucleotides: TGTGCCAGCAGCCGGGACAGGGTGAATTCACCCCTCCACTTT.

The gene calls are TRBV6-5 and TRBJ2-1, with a weak D call TRBD2 (7 bases). The CDR3 consists of 15 residues. V lost 6 bases and J lost 5, with 17 bases in between. Per the germline V gene, CDR1 is MNHEY and CDR2 is SVGAGI. In DNA, the CDR3 is TGTGCCAGCAGCCTCAAAGGGGGGACTAACAATGAGCAGTTCTTC. Amino acid sequence: CASSLKGGTNNEQFF.

This rearrangement joins TRBV13 to TRBJ2-5, with D perhaps TRBD1 (6 bases). Per germline, CDR1 PRHDT and CDR2 FYEKMQ (reference sequence). The ends were cut back, 0 bases at V and 4 bases at J, with 9 bases in the middle. The CDR3 loop spans 14 amino acids. The CDR3 DNA is TGTGCCAGCAGCTTAGGCCGACAGGCAGAGACCCAGTACTTC. Residues: CASSLGRQAETQYF.

This chain joins TRBV4-2 and TRBJ1-4; 7 bases agree with TRBD1. The V gene's germline CDR1 is LGHNA and CDR2 YNFKEQ. The CDR3 sequence is 21 residues long. Germline trimming cut 1 base from V and 5 bases from J; bases unmatched to any gene: 22. The CDR3 sequence is CASSQASAGTDLKRRNEKLFF. The CDR3 coding sequence is TGTGCCAGCAGCCAAGCTTCGGCCGGGACAGACCTTAAAAGGAGGAATGAAAAACTGTTTTTT.

This chain joins TRBV10-2 and TRBJ1-2; no firm D call. The CDR3 spans 14 residues. The germline V gene has CDR1 WSHSY and CDR2 SAAADI. Trimming shortened V by 2 bases and J by 1 base, and 8 bases separated the two germline ends. The CDR3 protein is CASSESRFNYGYTF. The CDR3 DNA reads TGCGCCAGCAGTGAGAGTAGATTTAACTATGGCTACACCTTC.

The V gene is TRBV5-4, the J gene TRBJ1-1, with 9 bases identical to TRBD1. J was trimmed by 4 bases and V by 4 bases; bases with no gene match: 8. Germline-derived CDR1 and CDR2 are SGHNT and YYREEE (reference sequence). The CDR3 length is 15 residues. The CDR3 DNA sequence: TGTGCCAGCAGCCTACAAGGACAGGGGCTCACTGAAGCTTTCTTT. Amino acids: CASSLQGQGLTEAFF.

The V gene is TRBV6-2 or TRBV6-3, the J gene TRBJ1-3; weak D call: TRBD1 (6 bases). The V gene's germline CDR1 is MNHEY and CDR2 SVGEGT. V was cut by 4 bases and J by 3 bases, with 25 bases left in between. CDR3 size: 19 residues. CDR3 DNA: TGTGCCAGCAGTTCCCCTCGAACGACAGGAATCTTCAATGGAAACACCATATATTTT. This encodes CASSSPRTTGIFNGNTIYF.

V is TRBV9 and J is TRBJ2-1, with TRBD2 matching 13 bases. In germline, CDR1 is SGDLS, CDR2 YYNGEE. V shed 3 bases, J shed 6 bases, and the junction held 3 bases outside the gene matches. The CDR3 covers 15 residues. DNA for the CDR3: TGTGCCAGCAGCGGACGGACTAGCGGGGGCAATGAGCAGTTCTTC. Protein sequence: CASSGRTSGGNEQFF.

Only one count was recorded for this clone. V and J are TRBV12-3 or TRBV12-4 and TRBJ1-1; possible D gene TRBD1, 5 bases. The CDR3 sequence is 13 residues long. The V gene lost 11 bases and the J gene lost 3 bases, with 16 bases spanning the gap. DNA of the CDR3: TGTGCCGTCTCCCGGGGGAGATACACTGAAGCTTTCTTT. This translates into CAVSRGRYTEAFF.

CDR3 sequence (DNA): TGTGCCACCAGCCAACCGGGGGGGGGCGATAACAATGAGCAGTTCTTC. This sequence encodes CATSQPGGGDNNEQFF. This chain connects TRBV15 to TRBJ2-1, with 8 bases matching TRBD2. The junction had 11 bases not matched to a gene; V was cut back by 5 bases and J by 5 bases. The V gene's germline CDR1 is LNHNV and CDR2 YYDKDF (reference sequence). This CDR3 is built from 16 residues. The full variable domain, its missing parts supplied by reference TRBV15 and TRBJ2-1, is DAMVIQNPRYQVTQFGKPVTLSCSQTLNHNVMYWYQQKSSQAPKLLFHYYDKDFNNEADTPDNFQSRRPNTSFCFLDIRSPGLGDTAMYLCATSQPGGGDNNEQFFGPGTRLTVL.